This passage covers 17 T cell receptor beta chains from one sample sequenced in a study of blood T cell repertoires in COVID-19 (dated by TCRdb to 2019 to 2021). Libraries were made using the immunoSEQ multiplex PCR assay. As stored in TCRdb, this immuneACCESS dataset retains in-frame rearrangements with V and J assigned. A fraction of the clones does not appear; measured against another copy, unresolved V genes explain less than half of the discrepancy, and the remainder lacks a known reason. This sample lists fewer than 50,000 clones; roughly 90% were detected once. Of the sample, about 31% falls within the top ten clones. Input material: peripheral blood. These receptors were collected from an older man with active COVID-19.

This chain uses TRBV6-5 with TRBJ1-2, with TRBD1 matching 7 bases. V lost 7 bases, J lost 4 bases, and 6 bases stayed unmatched. Germline CDR1 and CDR2: MNHEY and SVGAGI. The CDR3 extends over 13 amino acids. The CDR3 sequence is CASTRQGFYGYTF. In nucleotides, the CDR3 is TGTGCCAGCACACGACAGGGTTTCTATGGCTACACCTTC.

The chain has TRBV6-2 or TRBV6-3 and TRBJ2-5; 8 bases map to TRBD1. The CDR3 loop spans 17 amino acids. V was clipped by 2 bases and J by 2 bases; unmatched bases: 10. Per the germline V gene, CDR1 is MNHEY and CDR2 is SVGEGT. The CDR3 coding sequence is TGTGCCAGCAGTTACCGACTGTTCAGGGGGCCACAAGAGACCCAGTACTTC. Translation: CASSYRLFRGPQETQYF.

J is TRBJ1-3 and V is TRBV2; D gene ambiguous. This CDR3 has 16 amino acids. In germline, CDR1 is SNHLY, CDR2 FYNNEI. Trimming stripped 6 bases from V and 4 bases from J, with 19 bases between. CDR3 nucleotides: TGTGCCAGCAGACATGGGCGGGGTTTGCCCGGAAACACCATATATTTT. Protein product: CASRHGRGLPGNTIYF. Full variable domain (outside the CDR3, taken from reference TRBV2 and TRBJ1-3): EPEVTQTPSHQVTQMGQEVILRCVPISNHLYFYWYRQILGQKVEFLVSFYNNEISEKSEIFDDQFSVERPDGSNFTLKIRSTKLEDSAMYFCASRHGRGLPGNTIYFGEGSWLTVV.

Only one count was recorded for this clone. This chain uses TRBV18 with TRBJ2-5; D is undetermined. V shed 1 base and J shed 4 bases, with 7 bases lying between them. This CDR3 has 13 amino acids. The germline CDR1 and CDR2 sequences are KGHSH and LQKENI. The CDR3 region has the DNA TGTGCCAGCTCACCACGAACTACAGAGACCCAGTACTTC. This translates into CASSPRTTETQYF. The full variable domain, its missing parts supplied by reference TRBV18 and TRBJ2-5, is NAGVMQNPRHLVRRRGQEARLRCSPMKGHSHVYWYRQLPEEGLKFMVYLQKENIIDESGMPKERFSAEFPKEGPSILRIQQVVRGDSAAYFCASSPRTTETQYFGPGTRLLVL.

The rearrangement joins TRBV15 to TRBJ2-3, with 9 bases matching TRBD1. The CDR3 contains 14 residues. From germline, CDR1 is LNHNV and CDR2 YYDKDF (reference sequence). With 5 bases clipped from V and 4 bases from J, the junction kept 4 bases outside the gene matches. CDR3 region: CATSARQGADTQYF. The CDR3 bases are TGTGCCACCAGCGCCAGACAGGGGGCAGATACGCAGTATTTT. The full variable domain, rest sourced from reference TRBV15 and TRBJ2-3, is DAMVIQNPRYQVTQFGKPVTLSCSQTLNHNVMYWYQQKSSQAPKLLFHYYDKDFNNEADTPDNFQSRRPNTSFCFLDIRSPGLGDTAMYLCATSARQGADTQYFGPGTRLTVL.

The chain employs TRBV5-1 and TRBJ1-1, with 9 bases matching TRBD1. Germline V lookup: CDR1 SGHRS, CDR2 YFSETQ. There are 13 residues in the CDR3. V shed 6 bases and J 2 bases; nucleotides not matched to a gene: 2. For the CDR3, the DNA is TGCGCCAGCAAGGACAGGGGTAACACTGAAGCTTTCTTT. This gives the protein CASKDRGNTEAFF.

The CDR3, as DNA: TGTGCCAGCAGTAGGACTAGCGCATACAATGAGCAGTTCTTC. It codes for CASSRTSAYNEQFF. The chain recombines TRBV2 with TRBJ2-1; TRBD2 aligns across 9 bases. The CDR3 has 14 residues. Germline V gene data show CDR1 as SNHLY and CDR2 as FYNNEI. V shed 5 bases, J shed 4 bases, and the junction held 3 bases outside the gene matches.

This chain connects TRBV10-2 to TRBJ2-2; D not certain. Trimming left V 4 bases short and J 2 bases short, with 11 bases between. The CDR3 runs to 15 residues. CDR1 is WSHSY, CDR2 SAAADI, per germline. CDR3 DNA: TGCGCCAGCAGTGGGTCAGCTGCTAACACCGGGGAGCTGTTTTTT. It codes for CASSGSAANTGELFF.

The V and J genes are TRBV27 and TRBJ2-1; 7 nucleotides match TRBD2. Unmatched junction bases numbered 8, after V lost 6 bases and J lost 3 bases. The CDR3 has 15 amino acids. The germline V gene has CDR1 MNHEY and CDR2 SMNVEV (reference sequence). The CDR3 region has the DNA TGTGCCAGCAGGCAAGGGACTACCATCTACAATGAGCAGTTCTTC. Protein sequence: CASRQGTTIYNEQFF.

The V and J genes are TRBV12-3 or TRBV12-4 and TRBJ2-2; 7 bases match TRBD1. J lost 6 bases, V lost 6 bases, and 4 bases had no gene match. This CDR3 is 13 amino acids long. CDR3 in DNA: TGTGCCAGCAGCTTGACAGGGTCCGGGGAGCTGTTTTTT. This translates into CASSLTGSGELFF.

In its sample, this clone ranks as medium-sized. The genes are TRBV28 and TRBJ1-1; 8 bases match TRBD1. CDR1 is MDHEN and CDR2 is SYDVKM in the germline V gene. V lost 2 bases to trimming and J lost 0 bases; unmatched junction nucleotides: 11. The CDR3 is 18 residues long. The CDR3 region has the DNA TGTGCCAGCAGTTTAGGATCAGGACAGGGATTAATGAACACTGAAGCTTTCTTT. This translates into CASSLGSGQGLMNTEAFF. Based on the CDR3 plus reference TRBV28 and TRBJ1-1, the full variable domain is DVKVTQSSRYLVKRTGEKVFLECVQDMDHENMFWYRQDPGLGLRLIYFSYDVKMKEKGDIPEGYSVSREKKERFSLILESASTNQTSMYLCASSLGSGQGLMNTEAFFGQGTRLTVV.

The chain joins TRBV4-3 to TRBJ2-7; possibly TRBD1 for D (5 bases). From germline, CDR1 is LGHNA and CDR2 YSLEER. The length of the CDR3 is 16 residues. V dropped 4 bases and J dropped 3 bases, with 19 bases sitting between them. The CDR3 DNA is TGCGCCAGCAGCCCGGGCCGATGGGGCAGCAGCTACGAGCAGTACTTC. It encodes CASSPGRWGSSYEQYF.

The genes are TRBV7-2 and TRBJ1-2; no reliable D call. The V gene's germline CDR1 is SGHTA and CDR2 FQGNSA. This CDR3 is built from 17 residues. V lost 3 bases and J lost 0, with 17 bases in between. The CDR3, as DNA: TGTGCCAGCAGCTTTCCTCCTCGCGGGGTTTCTAACTATGGCTACACCTTC. Its protein product is CASSFPPRGVSNYGYTF.

This rearrangement joins TRBV11-2 to TRBJ2-7; 7 nucleotides agree with TRBD2. Per the germline V gene, CDR1 is SGHAT and CDR2 is FQNNGV. The CDR3 sequence is 12 residues long. V gave up 4 bases and J gave up 5 bases; unmatched junction bases: 2. CDR3 bases: TGTGCCAGCAGCTCGAGCGGGAACGAGCAGTACTTC. It translates to CASSSSGNEQYF.

The chain employs TRBV9 and TRBJ2-3; 9 bases line up with TRBD2. The CDR3 loop spans 15 amino acids. V trimming: 1 base; J trimming: 4 bases; junction bases outside the gene matches: 4. Per the germline V gene, CDR1 is SGDLS and CDR2 is YYNGEE. CDR3 DNA sequence: TGTGCCAGCAGCGTACCAGCGGGAGGCCCAGATACGCAGTATTTT. This codes for CASSVPAGGPDTQYF.

The DNA for the CDR3 is TGTGCCAGCAGCTTACGAGGCCCACCCAACGAGCAGTACTTC. Translation gives CASSLRGPPNEQYF. The chain employs TRBV7-8 and TRBJ2-7; D is unresolved. Germline assignment: CDR1 SGHVS and CDR2 FQNEAQ. This CDR3 has 14 residues. V dropped 2 bases and J dropped 5 bases, with 13 bases sitting between them.

The rearrangement links TRBV12-3 or TRBV12-4 to TRBJ2-3, with no clear D. CDR3 size: 13 residues. V lost 1 base and J lost 4, with 6 bases in between. The CDR3 DNA reads as TGTGCCAGCAGTTTAGGGCAGGCAGATACGCAGTATTTT. This codes for CASSLGQADTQYF.